The following is a T cell receptor (beta chain) sequence with its context. The antigen is not known. Profiling relied on immunoSEQ multiplex PCR, and the TCRdb table lists in-frame clones only, not all of them. The table includes about 33,000 clones, approximately 87% detected once. This record belongs to a study of T cells in localized non-small cell lung cancer. Study outcomes and limitations: Adjacent uninvolved lung had the highest clonality, suggesting focused antigen responses. Longer overall survival accompanied higher blood T cell density. Detection in adjacent lung was observed for a median around 55 of the top 100 tumor clones.

This CDR3 is built from 13 residues. With 5 bases removed from V and 0 bases from J, the gap between germline ends came to 8 bases. Per germline, CDR1 GTSNPN and CDR2 SVGIG (reference sequence). The chain combines TRBV30 with TRBJ1-3; D uncertain. Sequenced here: peripheral blood, sampled before any cancer treatment. The clonotype was recovered from a man aged 40-75 years with stage I lung adenocarcinoma. The CDR3 coding sequence is TGTGCCTGGGGTAGGGCCTCTGGAAACACCATATATTTT. It encodes CAWGRASGNTIYF.